Below, 17 T cell receptor beta chains from the same sample are listed, as sequenced in a study of shared clonotypes between healthy human individuals (dated by TCRdb to about 2020). The method was the immunoSEQ multiplex PCR assay. Imported from immuneACCESS, the table was reduced by TCRdb to in-frame sequences with V and J called. These copies leave out some clones; in studies compared against another copy, an unresolved V gene accounts for under half, and the cause of the remainder is not known. The sample data list about 2,500,000 clones, and over 85% of these were observed just once. Roughly 0.14% of the sample belongs to the ten largest clones. Material: naive CD4+ T cells sorted from blood. The meaning of the sample's cell subset or site label: CD45RA+ positively selected. All receptors come from a man aged 18 to 35 in good health.

With regard to this clone: The sample holds other DNA sequences that translate to the same CDR3. The chain combines TRBV18 with TRBJ2-5; D is perhaps TRBD1 (5 bases). Germline V CDR1 and CDR2: KGHSH, LQKENI. V shed 3 bases and J shed 0 bases, with 8 bases lying between them. The CDR3 has 14 residues. Here the CDR3 DNA reads TGTGCCAGCTCACCGACAGCGTACCAAGAGACCCAGTACTTC. This codes for CASSPTAYQETQYF.

The chain carries TRBV7-3 and TRBJ2-6; 8 bases fit TRBD2. The CDR3 contains 15 residues. Losses at the gene ends were 4 bases for V and 2 bases for J; bases not matched to a gene: 1. Looked up from germline, CDR1 is SGHTA and CDR2 is FQGTGA. CDR3 DNA sequence: TGTGCCAGCAGCTCGGGACTAGCTGGGGCCAACGTCCTGACTTTC. Protein product: CASSSGLAGANVLTF.

The chain joins TRBV9 to TRBJ1-3; 7 bases align to TRBD1. After removal of 3 bases from V and 0 bases from J, the junction contained 6 bases not matched to a gene. The V gene's germline CDR1 is SGDLS and CDR2 YYNGEE. The CDR3 loop spans 16 amino acids. The CDR3 loop is CASSDRQGISGNTIYF. CDR3 nucleotide sequence: TGTGCCAGCAGCGACCGACAGGGAATCTCTGGAAACACCATATATTTT. The full variable domain, its missing parts supplied by reference TRBV9 and TRBJ1-3, is DSGVTQTPKHLITATGQRVTLRCSPRSGDLSVYWYQQSLDQGLQFLIQYYNGEERAKGNILERFSAQQFPDLHSELNLSSLELGDSALYFCASSDRQGISGNTIYFGEGSWLTVV.

The genes are TRBV6-5 and TRBJ2-7; 11 nucleotides align to TRBD1. Germline values: CDR1 MNHEY, CDR2 SVGAGI. The length of the CDR3 is 15 residues. V trimming: 6 bases; J trimming: 3 bases; junction bases outside the gene matches: 7. This chain's CDR3 is CASSKGTGGIYEQYF. CDR3 nucleotide sequence: TGTGCCAGCAGCAAAGGGACAGGGGGGATCTACGAGCAGTACTTC.

The chain links TRBV30 to TRBJ1-3, with TRBD1 as a possible D gene (5 bases). Germline values: CDR1 GTSNPN, CDR2 SVGIG (reference sequence). Between the trimmed V and J ends, which lost 4 bases and 0 bases, there was a span of 10 bases. There are 14 residues in the CDR3. CDR3: CAWTGRISGNTIYF. The CDR3 DNA follows: TGTGCCTGGACGGGACGGATCTCTGGAAACACCATATATTTT.

The genes are TRBV18 and TRBJ1-1; D may be TRBD1 (5 bases). There are 15 residues in the CDR3. Germline V gene lookup returns CDR1 KGHSH and CDR2 LQKENI. The V and J ends lost 0 bases and 4 bases respectively, with 12 bases between them. Here the CDR3 DNA reads TGTGCCAGCTCACCACCCGCCAGGGCGAGCACTGAAGCTTTCTTT. It is translated as CASSPPARASTEAFF.

On this clone: Being one base from a much bigger clone, this may be a read error. The same CDR3 arises from other DNA sequences in this sample as well. CDR3 sequence: CASSLKETQYF. CDR3 sequence (DNA): TGTGCCAGCAGCTTAAAGGAGACCCAGTACTTC. This chain uses TRBV7-2 with TRBJ2-5; D is undetermined. The CDR3 length is 11 residues. The germline V and J ends were trimmed by 2 bases and 5 bases, with 3 bases remaining between them. Looked up from germline, CDR1 is SGHTA and CDR2 is FQGNSA.

The rearrangement joins TRBV5-1 to TRBJ2-2; 8 positions match TRBD1. The CDR3 has 16 residues. CDR1 and CDR2 from the germline V gene are SGHRS and YFSETQ. Trimming took 4 bases from V and 0 from J; bases not matched to a gene: 5. The CDR3 is CASSVSGGANTGELFF. CDR3 in DNA: TGCGCCAGCAGCGTCTCAGGGGGCGCGAACACCGGGGAGCTGTTTTTT.

Only one count was recorded for this clone. The chain uses TRBV10-3 and TRBJ2-2; the match to TRBD1 covers 9 bases. Germline V lookup: CDR1 ENHRY, CDR2 SYGVKD. Trimming took 3 bases from V and 4 from J; bases not matched to a gene: 6. CDR3 length equals 16 residues. CDR3 coding DNA: TGTGCCATCAGTGACTCGACAGGGGGGTTCACCGGGGAGCTGTTTTTT. Translated: CAISDSTGGFTGELFF.

The chain joins TRBV27 to TRBJ1-3, with 7 bases that match TRBD1. The junction had 21 bases not matched to a gene; V was cut back by 5 bases and J by 2 bases. Germline values: CDR1 MNHEY, CDR2 SMNVEV (reference sequence). The CDR3 contains 20 residues. The CDR3 is CASSKGTGVRVHPAGNTIYF. CDR3 coding DNA: TGTGCCAGCAGTAAGGGTACAGGGGTAAGGGTCCATCCGGCTGGAAACACCATATATTTT.

The chain has TRBV18 and TRBJ2-7; TRBD2 matches 8 bases. This CDR3 contains 15 residues. With 6 bases clipped from V and 1 base from J, the junction kept 8 bases outside the gene matches. Germline assignment: CDR1 KGHSH and CDR2 LQKENI. This chain's CDR3 is CASSPAGTRSYEQYF. In DNA form, the CDR3 reads TGTGCCAGCTCCCCAGCCGGGACTAGATCCTACGAGCAGTACTTC.

The chain links TRBV11-2 to TRBJ2-7, with 7 bases fitting TRBD2. The CDR3 runs to 15 residues. Germline CDR1 is SGHAT and CDR2 is FQNNGV. V was clipped by 6 bases and J by 0 bases; unmatched bases: 8. DNA for the CDR3: TGTGCCAGCAGTCGCCTAGCGGAGCTCTCCTACGAGCAGTACTTC. Translating gives CASSRLAELSYEQYF. The variable domain in full, completed from reference TRBV11-2 and TRBJ2-7, reads EAGVAQSPRYKIIEKRQSVAFWCNPISGHATLYWYQQILGQGPKLLIQFQNNGVVDDSQLPKDRFSAERLKGVDSTLKIQPAKLEDSAVYLCASSRLAELSYEQYFGPGTRLTVT.

V gene TRBV6-6 combines with J gene TRBJ1-6; D not certain. CDR1 and CDR2 (germline): MNHNY, SVGAGI (reference sequence). V was cut by 7 bases and J by 0 bases, with 13 bases left in between. The CDR3 length is 16 residues. The CDR3 DNA is TGTGCCAGCACCAAGGGCCGGAGCTCCTATAATTCACCCCTCCACTTT. Encoded protein: CASTKGRSSYNSPLHF.

The chain has TRBV9 and TRBJ1-2, with 8 bases fitting TRBD1. The CDR3 runs to 17 residues. CDR1 and CDR2 (germline): SGDLS, YYNGEE. V lost 3 bases to trimming and J lost 1 base; unmatched junction nucleotides: 11. The CDR3 loop reads CASSASPGTGYNYGYTF. CDR3 bases: TGTGCCAGCAGCGCGAGCCCCGGGACAGGCTATAACTATGGCTACACCTTC. Based on the CDR3 plus reference TRBV9 and TRBJ1-2, the full variable domain is DSGVTQTPKHLITATGQRVTLRCSPRSGDLSVYWYQQSLDQGLQFLIQYYNGEERAKGNILERFSAQQFPDLHSELNLSSLELGDSALYFCASSASPGTGYNYGYTFGSGTRLTVV.

The chain joins TRBV9 to TRBJ2-7; 8 nucleotides agree with TRBD1. V trimming: 1 base; J trimming: 3 bases; junction bases outside the gene matches: 6. The CDR3 sequence is 15 residues long. Germline CDR1 and CDR2: SGDLS and YYNGEE. The CDR3 region is CASSVSPDRVYEQYF. The DNA of the CDR3 is TGTGCCAGCAGCGTATCGCCGGACAGGGTCTACGAGCAGTACTTC. The complete variable domain, with remaining parts taken from reference TRBV9 and TRBJ2-7, reads DSGVTQTPKHLITATGQRVTLRCSPRSGDLSVYWYQQSLDQGLQFLIQYYNGEERAKGNILERFSAQQFPDLHSELNLSSLELGDSALYFCASSVSPDRVYEQYFGPGTRLTVT.

Concerning this clone itself: This same CDR3 is encoded by further DNA sequences in the sample. The chain recombines TRBV7-2 with TRBJ2-2; D is unclear. Germline assignment: CDR1 SGHTA and CDR2 FQGNSA. CDR3 size: 12 residues. V gave up 3 bases and J gave up 6 bases, with 5 bases separating them. The chain's CDR3 is CASSLGSGELFF. In nucleotides, the CDR3 is TGTGCCAGCAGCTTGGGTTCCGGGGAGCTGTTTTTT.

The chain is built from TRBV6-6 and TRBJ1-4; D is undetermined. Deletions cut 6 bases from V and 2 bases from J, with 13 bases between. The germline V gene has CDR1 MNHNY and CDR2 SVGAGI (reference sequence). CDR3 length: 15 residues. The CDR3 protein is CASSPDGLTNEKLFF. CDR3 sequence (DNA): TGTGCCAGCAGCCCGGACGGATTGACTAATGAAAAACTGTTTTTT.